The sequence of this T cell receptor beta chain was determined in a study of identical twins (TCRdb year 2016). Describing the broader study: To test whether fetal clonotypes persist, this study deep-sequenced TCR alpha and beta repertoires from monozygotic twins, from unrelated adults of various ages, and from cord blood. To rule out contamination, replicate twin experiments were performed at different times with different library preparation protocols.

Only healthy Caucasian donors were included. The twin cohort comprised three pairs of female monozygotic twins, all aged roughly 18 to 30 years. Using Miltenyi CD45RO+ enrichment and human naive T-cell isolation kits, memory (CD45RO+) and naive T cells were isolated from PBMC. Regarding this clonotype: It lacks a known antigen. Within one base of it there is no much larger clone, and no base qualities were kept.

To prepare the library, 5' RACE was applied. Sequenced on an Illumina HiSeq 2000. A universal primer binding site was added through template switching, and the final cDNA carried a unique molecular identifier so that TCR cDNA molecules could be counted accurately. Specific primers in the conserved constant-segment region were used to synthesize first-strand cDNA for TCR alpha and beta chains. Each cDNA library was double barcoded, with a SMART-Mk sample barcode plus Illumina barcodes, to control for contamination. TruSeq adapter sequences, together with Illumina sample barcodes, were added in two successive PCR steps. Sequencing of the TCR alpha and beta cDNA libraries was done on the Illumina HiSeq platform using custom primers. The published analysis was carried out like this. MiGEC processed the raw reads to extract unique molecular identifiers, while MiXCR was used to determine the CDR3 positions. For each individual, recombination models were inferred using an EM algorithm with the repgenHMM and IGoR tools. Shared clonotypes were analyzed with the tcR package in R, and sharing was normalized by the product of cloneset sizes. Out-of-frame nonproductive sequences were analyzed to study raw recombination free of thymic and clonal selection effects. TCRdb's own reprocessing of the public reads used fastp at Q25 and MiXCR and kept productive beta chains. Entries are consolidated by CDR3 protein sequence, retaining the most common genes and DNA. What appears here as the V and J calls and clone size reflects TCRdb's work, not the paper's. The sample table holds 240,000 or so distinct CDR3 sequences, of which roughly 7% were seen once. In total, the top ten clones hold 3% to 4.5% of the sample.

Trimming removed 4 bases from V and 6 bases from J, leaving 17 bases between the germline ends. From its cysteine to its phenylalanine, the CDR3 spans 14 amino acids. The read is trimmed to its CDR3 DNA, 42 bases read in frame from base 1. CDR1 and CDR2, per the germline V gene, are SGHRS and YFSETQ. Broader findings and caveats from the paper: Fewer insertions were carried by abundant cord blood beta clonotypes; a weaker similar trend was observed in young adult naive repertoires, while no such trend was observed in memory repertoires. Zero-insertion analyses could be partly confounded by invariant T cells such as MAIT and iNKT, although diverse VJ usage argued against such confounding for most clonotypes. Conclusions relied on cross-sectional statistical analysis, since the same donors could not be followed over many years. Compared with coincidental sharing between unrelated individuals, an excess of low generation-probability sequences was observed among out-of-frame TCR alpha sequences shared between twins. In beta out-of-frame sequences, excess twin sharing was weaker, because having fewer shared sequences lowered the signal-to-noise ratio. Out-of-frame TCR alpha sharing in monozygotic twins was systematically underestimated by recombination models, whereas sharing between unrelated individuals was in agreement with the recombination models.

A further study also used this sample, focusing on yellow fever vaccine responses in identical twins. According to the second study: The T cell response to vaccination in identical twins was reported by the authors to appear partly convergent and partly personalized. Focusing on identical twins, the study followed the T cell clones that responded to the vaccine, and did so with precision.

Recombination linked TRBV5-1 to TRBJ2-7; TRBD1 is perhaps the D gene, given 6 matching bases. The sample was memory (CD45RO+) T cells sorted from blood. In light of the paper, this sample's cell subset or site label describes: CD45RO+ enriched T cells. The receptor's source is a young woman in good health. The CDR3 corresponds to CASSQGLRGGEQYF. The nucleotide sequence is given as TGCGCCAGCAGCCAGGGGCTACGGGGCGGCGAGCAGTACTTC.